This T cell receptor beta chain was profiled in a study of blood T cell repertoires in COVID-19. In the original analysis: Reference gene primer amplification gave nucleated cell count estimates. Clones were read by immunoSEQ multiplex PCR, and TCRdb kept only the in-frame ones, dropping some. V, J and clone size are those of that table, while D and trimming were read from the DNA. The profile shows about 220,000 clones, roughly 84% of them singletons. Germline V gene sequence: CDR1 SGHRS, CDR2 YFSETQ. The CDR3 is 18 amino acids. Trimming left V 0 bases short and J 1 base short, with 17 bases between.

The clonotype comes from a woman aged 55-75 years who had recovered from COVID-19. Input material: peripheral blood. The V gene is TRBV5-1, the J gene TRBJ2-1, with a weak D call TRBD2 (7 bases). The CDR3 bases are TGCGCCAGCAGCTTGGGTGTATCGGGGGGCGCGTCCTACAATGAGCAGTTCTTC. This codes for CASSLGVSGGASYNEQFF.